This TCR beta chain was recorded in a study of blood T cell repertoires in COVID-19. Across the study: Material from acute and convalescent COVID-19 was sourced from the United States, Italy and Spain.

V was trimmed by 6 bases and J by 0 bases, leaving 9 bases between them. Germline V CDR1 and CDR2: MDHEN, SYDVKM. The CDR3 runs to 14 residues. In the study's own analysis: Counts of nucleated cells, estimated from reference gene primer amplification, were obtained. Method: immunoSEQ multiplex PCR; TCRdb's copy keeps in-frame clones and lacks some. That table is the source of V, J and clone size, and D and trimming were worked out from the DNA. The sample records about 210,000 clones, 70% to 90% being singletons. Sequenced input: peripheral blood. The TCR was taken from a woman aged 45-65 years with active or convalescent COVID-19. The gene calls are TRBV28 and TRBJ1-3; a weak D match, TRBD1 (6 bases). The CDR3 sequence is CASSQGGSGNTIYF. The CDR3 bases are TGTGCCAGCAGCCAAGGGGGCTCTGGAAACACCATATATTTT. The variable domain in full, completed from reference TRBV28 and TRBJ1-3, reads DVKVTQSSRYLVKRTGEKVFLECVQDMDHENMFWYRQDPGLGLRLIYFSYDVKMKEKGDIPEGYSVSREKKERFSLILESASTNQTSMYLCASSQGGSGNTIYFGEGSWLTVV.